Listed below are T cell receptor beta chains from one sample, sequenced in a study of beta chain features in type 1 diabetes. Assay: immunoSEQ multiplex PCR; the TCRdb copy retains only in-frame clones and omits some. This sample has about 240,000 clones; 27% occur once, and the top ten carry around 4%. Source material: central memory CD4+ T cells from blood. The receptors were gathered from a man aged 25-40 years in good health. The CDR3 runs from the conserved cysteine through the conserved F or W. D genes are given only for firm matches. Clone size is given for some rows only: seen once, a few or many times, or a class if the clone is expanded.

v_gene: TRBV5-1; j_gene: TRBJ2-5; d_gene: -; abundance: -; CDR3aa: CASSATGRAQETQYF; CDR3nt: TGCGCCAGCAGCGCGACAGGACGGGCTCAAGAGACCCAGTACTTC
v_gene: TRBV19; j_gene: TRBJ1-1; d_gene: TRBD1; abundance: -; CDR3aa: CASSIDVGGEVTEAFF; CDR3nt: TGTGCCAGTAGTATAGATGTAGGGGGCGAAGTGACTGAAGCTTTCTTT
v_gene: TRBV2; j_gene: TRBJ2-6; d_gene: -; abundance: once; CDR3aa: CASRLDSGGANVLTF; CDR3nt: TGTGCCAGCAGGCTGGACAGCGGCGGAGCCAACGTCCTGACTTTC
v_gene: TRBV7-2; j_gene: TRBJ1-5; d_gene: -; abundance: -; CDR3aa: CASSPMTGDNQPQHF; CDR3nt: TGTGCCAGCAGCCCTATGACAGGTGACAATCAGCCCCAGCATTTT
v_gene: TRBV7-2; j_gene: TRBJ2-1; d_gene: -; abundance: -; CDR3aa: CASSGRPSGDEQFF; CDR3nt: TGTGCCAGCAGCGGCAGACCCTCCGGGGATGAGCAGTTCTTC
v_gene: TRBV25-1; j_gene: TRBJ2-1; d_gene: -; abundance: -; CDR3aa: CASSEATEQFF; CDR3nt: TGTGCCAGCAGTGAAGCAACAGAGCAGTTCTTC
v_gene: TRBV10-3; j_gene: TRBJ1-5; d_gene: -; abundance: -; CDR3aa: CASHPGTGASNQPQHF; CDR3nt: TGTGCCAGTCACCCCGGGACTGGGGCTAGCAATCAGCCCCAGCATTTT
v_gene: TRBV30; j_gene: TRBJ2-1; d_gene: -; abundance: few; CDR3aa: CAWTSQGGQQFF; CDR3nt: TGTGCCTGGACGTCCCAGGGTGGGCAGCAGTTCTTC
v_gene: TRBV18; j_gene: TRBJ2-1; d_gene: -; abundance: -; CDR3aa: CASSTTGGDEQFF; CDR3nt: TGTGCCAGCTCCACGACCGGGGGTGATGAGCAGTTCTTC
v_gene: TRBV4-3; j_gene: TRBJ2-7; d_gene: TRBD2; abundance: once; CDR3aa: CASSLGTSGRMEQYF; CDR3nt: TGCGCCAGCAGCCTCGGGACTAGCGGGAGAATGGAGCAGTACTTC
v_gene: TRBV5-1; j_gene: TRBJ2-3; d_gene: TRBD2; abundance: -; CDR3aa: CASSSVTSGSGADTQYF; CDR3nt: TGCGCCAGCAGCTCCGTGACTAGCGGGAGCGGAGCAGATACGCAGTATTTT
v_gene: TRBV7-9; j_gene: TRBJ2-3; d_gene: -; abundance: many; CDR3aa: CASSFGITDTQYF; CDR3nt: TGTGCCAGCAGCTTTGGCATCACAGATACGCAGTATTTT
v_gene: TRBV6-5; j_gene: TRBJ2-5; d_gene: TRBD1; abundance: -; CDR3aa: CASSSPGQGKETQYF; CDR3nt: TGTGCCAGCAGCTCGCCGGGACAGGGGAAAGAGACCCAGTACTTC
v_gene: TRBV14; j_gene: TRBJ2-1; d_gene: -; abundance: once; CDR3aa: CASNRDLRNEQFF; CDR3nt: TGTGCCAGCAACCGGGACCTGAGGAATGAGCAGTTCTTC
v_gene: TRBV5-1; j_gene: TRBJ2-3; d_gene: TRBD2; abundance: -; CDR3aa: CASSLALGGSADTQYF; CDR3nt: TGCGCCAGCAGCTTGGCCTTGGGCGGGAGCGCAGATACGCAGTATTTT
v_gene: TRBV7-2; j_gene: TRBJ2-2; d_gene: TRBD2; abundance: -; CDR3aa: CASSLRTGGTGELFF; CDR3nt: TGTGCCAGCAGCTTACGGACGGGAGGTACCGGGGAGCTGTTTTTT
v_gene: TRBV9; j_gene: TRBJ2-1; d_gene: -; abundance: -; CDR3aa: CASSVEASYNEQFF; CDR3nt: TGTGCCAGCAGCGTAGAAGCCAGCTACAATGAGCAGTTCTTC
v_gene: TRBV6-5; j_gene: TRBJ2-3; d_gene: -; abundance: once; CDR3aa: CASSYLGATDTQYF; CDR3nt: TGTGCCAGCAGTTACCTTGGAGCCACAGATACGCAGTATTTT
v_gene: TRBV30; j_gene: TRBJ2-5; d_gene: TRBD2; abundance: -; CDR3aa: CAWSPTSGGTQYF; CDR3nt: TGTGCCTGGAGTCCGACTAGCGGGGGAACCCAGTACTTC
v_gene: TRBV20-1; j_gene: TRBJ2-1; d_gene: -; abundance: few; CDR3aa: CSAAPSSHPFF; CDR3nt: TGCAGTGCGGCCCCTAGCTCTCACCCGTTCTTC
v_gene: TRBV5-6; j_gene: TRBJ2-1; d_gene: -; abundance: -; CDR3aa: CASSSDFIVLFF; CDR3nt: TGTGCCAGCAGCTCCGACTTTATTGTGCTGTTCTTC
v_gene: TRBV30; j_gene: TRBJ2-7; d_gene: -; abundance: -; CDR3aa: CAWRAPGNYEQYF; CDR3nt: TGTGCCTGGAGGGCCCCGGGGAACTACGAGCAGTACTTC
v_gene: TRBV15; j_gene: TRBJ1-2; d_gene: -; abundance: -; CDR3aa: CATSRPMDSNYGYTF; CDR3nt: TGTGCCACCAGCAGACCTATGGACAGTAACTATGGCTACACCTTC
v_gene: TRBV13; j_gene: TRBJ1-1; d_gene: -; abundance: -; CDR3aa: CASSSLGHNTEAFF; CDR3nt: TGTGCCAGCAGCTCCCTTGGGCACAACACTGAAGCTTTCTTT